This is a list of T cell receptor beta chains from one sample in a study of glioma-infiltrating T cells after dendritic cell vaccination. The table came from immunoSEQ multiplex PCR; TCRdb's copy has only in-frame clones and leaves some out. The repertoire holds about 50,000 clones, approximately 89% seen once, with 5% to 6% in the top ten. The specimen was blood, collected after dendritic cell vaccination. These receptors all come from a human donor with glioblastoma. The CDR3 runs from the conserved cysteine through the conserved F or W. The D gene is left open where the match is weak. A row's size may be missing; if present it is once, few, many or a size class.

>NA|TRBJ2-7|NA|TRBV28
CASSGGPFYEQYF
TGTGCCAGCAGTGGAGGACCATTCTACGAGCAGTACTTC
>TRBD2|TRBJ2-1|NA|TRBV7-9
CASGGVGLAGGGNEQFF
TGTGCCAGCGGGGGCGTTGGGCTAGCGGGAGGGGGCAATGAGCAGTTCTTC
>NA|TRBJ2-1|few|TRBV9
CASSATGVPYNEQFF
TGTGCCAGCAGCGCAACGGGAGTTCCCTACAATGAGCAGTTCTTC
>NA|TRBJ2-7|NA|TRBV7-9
CASSLAFSGYYEQYF
TGTGCCAGCAGCTTAGCGTTTTCAGGGTACTACGAGCAGTACTTC
>TRBD1|TRBJ1-4|once|TRBV27
CASSSQTGQGGRKLFF
TGTGCCAGCAGTTCCCAGACTGGACAGGGTGGGAGAAAACTGTTTTTT
>TRBD2|TRBJ2-1|NA|TRBV19
CASRVTSAMNEQFF
TGTGCCAGTAGGGTCACTAGCGCCATGAATGAGCAGTTCTTC
>NA|TRBJ2-3|NA|TRBV28
CASSNGQRNTDTQYF
TGTGCCAGCAGTAATGGACAGAGAAACACAGATACGCAGTATTTT
>NA|TRBJ1-3|few|TRBV6-5
CASSPDRSSGNTIYF
TGTGCCAGCAGTCCAGACAGGAGCTCTGGAAACACCATATATTTT
>NA|TRBJ1-1|NA|TRBV2
CASNDRKNTEAFF
TGTGCCAGCAACGACAGGAAAAACACTGAAGCTTTCTTT
>NA|TRBJ2-5|NA|TRBV27
CASRRQETQYF
TGTGCCAGCCGCAGGCAAGAGACCCAGTACTTC
>NA|TRBJ2-5|NA|TRBV2
CASSGHPQETQYF
TGTGCCAGCAGTGGGCATCCTCAAGAGACCCAGTACTTC
>NA|TRBJ1-2|NA|TRBV7-2
CASTIDPGTEYGYTF
TGTGCCAGCACCATTGACCCCGGGACTGAGTATGGCTACACCTTC
>TRBD1|TRBJ2-7|NA|TRBV30
CAWSPQDRGSYEQYF
TGTGCCTGGAGTCCTCAAGACAGGGGATCCTACGAGCAGTACTTC
>TRBD1|TRBJ2-3|NA|TRBV4-3
CASSPVKGAGTDTQYF
TGCGCCAGCAGCCCAGTTAAGGGGGCTGGCACAGATACGCAGTATTTT
>TRBD2|TRBJ2-7|NA|TRBV11-2
CASSYGTSGVTYEQYF
TGTGCCAGCAGCTACGGGACTAGCGGGGTTACCTACGAGCAGTACTTC
>NA|TRBJ1-1|NA|TRBV7-9
CASSLAGRVTEAFF
TGTGCCAGCAGCTTAGCGGGCAGGGTGACTGAAGCTTTCTTT
>NA|TRBJ1-1|NA|TRBV18
CASSRVVGTKGMKGLMNTEAFF
TGTGCCAGCTCCCGTGTAGTCGGGACAAAGGGGATGAAGGGGCTTATGAACACTGAAGCTTTCTTT
>NA|TRBJ1-5|NA|TRBV4-3
CASSQVWGEGPQHF
TGCGCCAGCAGCCAAGTCTGGGGGGAAGGGCCCCAGCATTTT
>NA|TRBJ2-1|NA|TRBV9
CASSVAGTGRANEQFF
TGTGCCAGCAGCGTAGCTGGCACAGGGAGAGCGAATGAGCAGTTCTTC
>NA|TRBJ1-1|NA|TRBV5-1
CASSSGLWNTEAFF
TGCGCCAGCAGTTCGGGACTATGGAACACTGAAGCTTTCTTT
>TRBD1|TRBJ1-2|NA|TRBV6-4
CASSVDRGGGYTF
TGTGCCAGCAGCGTTGACAGGGGAGGCGGCTACACCTTC
>TRBD1|TRBJ2-4|NA|TRBV4-1
CASSRQGTDIQYF
TGCGCCAGCAGCCGACAGGGTACGGACATTCAGTACTTC
>TRBD2|TRBJ2-1|NA|TRBV2
CASKAGTSESNEQFF
TGTGCCAGCAAGGCCGGGACTAGTGAGTCGAATGAGCAGTTCTTC
>TRBD2|TRBJ2-5|NA|TRBV19
CASTLTTSGAQETQYF
TGTGCCAGTACCCTAACGACTAGCGGGGCTCAAGAGACCCAGTACTTC